This TCR beta chain is drawn from a study of T cells in Graves' hyperthyroidism and ophthalmopathy. This CDR3 is built from 16 residues. The V and J ends lost 1 base and 2 bases, in that order; junction bases with no gene match: 2. Germline lookup yields CDR1 SGHTA and CDR2 FQGNSA. Amplification of TCR beta CDR3 regions was performed using RNA transcripts as template. The HTBI primer set drove a first-round RT-PCR of the TCR CDR3. TCRdb passed the multiplex PCR reads through MiXCR, listing each CDR3 protein once. The sample holds roughly 500,000 distinct CDR3 sequences, about 45% seen once. Sequencing was performed on peripheral blood or thyroid tissue (not recorded which). The TCR comes from an adult woman with Graves' disease, either hyperthyroidism or ophthalmopathy (not recorded which). The chain links TRBV7-2 to TRBJ2-6; 7 nucleotides line up with TRBD1. CDR3 in amino acids: CASSLGQGPGANVLTF. As DNA, the CDR3 is TGTGCCAGCAGCTTAGGACAGGGTCCTGGGGCCAACGTCCTGACTTTC.